The 20 T cell receptor beta chains presented below share a single source sample, sequenced in a study of blood T cell repertoires in COVID-19. Some clones are missing from TCRdb's copy, which holds only in-frame ones; the method was immunoSEQ multiplex PCR. In the table there are about 410,000 clones, approximately 90% of which are singletons. Sample: peripheral blood. These receptors came from a woman between 35 and 50 years old with COVID-19, enrolled during active disease.

The chain links TRBV5-1 to TRBJ2-6, with D possibly matching TRBD1 (5 bases). Trimming took off 1 base at V and 0 bases at J, with 11 bases between the two ends. Germline V lookup: CDR1 SGHRS, CDR2 YFSETQ. The CDR3 loop spans 17 amino acids. The CDR3 DNA is TGCGCCAGCAGCTTGAGGGGTGGGGACTCTGGGGCCAACGTCCTGACTTTC. Translation gives CASSLRGGDSGANVLTF.

The chain carries TRBV5-5 and TRBJ1-2; D remains unclear. There are 14 residues in the CDR3. The ends were cut back, 1 base at V and 4 bases at J, with 11 bases in the middle. Germline V CDR1 and CDR2: SGHKS, YYEKEE (reference sequence). The CDR3 loop reads CASSLPGLPYGYTF. The CDR3 nucleotides are TGTGCCAGCAGCTTGCCCGGGTTACCCTATGGCTACACCTTC.

This sequence joins TRBV11-2 and TRBJ1-3; perhaps TRBD1 as D (5 bases). V lost 4 bases and J 0 bases, leaving 16 bases between the germline ends. Germline lookup yields CDR1 SGHAT and CDR2 FQNNGV. CDR3 length equals 17 residues. The CDR3 reads CASSYKWGQGSGNTIYF. DNA of the CDR3: TGTGCCAGCAGCTATAAATGGGGTCAGGGCTCTGGAAACACCATATATTTT.

This clone was detected only a few times. The V gene is TRBV19, the J gene TRBJ1-3; maybe TRBD1 (5 bases). This CDR3 contains 14 residues. CDR1 and CDR2 (germline): LNHDA, SQIVND (reference sequence). Deletions cut 8 bases from V and 1 base from J, with 12 bases between. The CDR3 sequence: CASGQQASGNTIYF. In DNA form, the CDR3 reads TGTGCCAGTGGGCAACAGGCTTCTGGAAACACCATATATTTT.

This clone occurred once. This rearrangement joins TRBV4-3 to TRBJ2-1, with 11 bases aligning to TRBD2. This CDR3 contains 15 residues. V lost 4 bases and J lost 7; bases outside the gene matches: 6. CDR1 LGHNA and CDR2 YSLEER come from the germline V gene. The CDR3 DNA sequence: TGCGCCAGCAGCCCTGGGACTAGCGGAAAGAATGAGCAGTTCTTC. Its protein product is CASSPGTSGKNEQFF.

The J gene is TRBJ2-7, the V gene TRBV9; 9 bases are shared with TRBD1. From germline, CDR1 is SGDLS and CDR2 YYNGEE. There are 21 residues in the CDR3. The junction had 25 bases not matched to a gene; V was cut back by 4 bases and J by 2 bases. This chain's CDR3 is CASSPGPPWGTGFERTYEQYF. CDR3 in DNA: TGTGCCAGCAGCCCCGGACCCCCCTGGGGGACAGGGTTTGAAAGGACCTACGAGCAGTACTTC.

This clone was counted between two and nine times. For the CDR3, the DNA is TGCGCCAGCAGTGAGTTACAGGGAGCGAACACCGGGGAGCTGTTTTTT. Translating gives CASSELQGANTGELFF. The chain joins TRBV10-2 to TRBJ2-2; D is perhaps TRBD1 (6 bases). CDR3 length: 16 residues. V lost 1 base and J lost 0, with 9 bases in between. CDR1 WSHSY and CDR2 SAAADI come from the germline V gene.

The CDR3 loop is CASTTGNSPLHF. The CDR3 DNA sequence: TGTGCCAGTACCACGGGAAATTCACCCCTCCACTTT. V gene TRBV19 combines with J gene TRBJ1-6, with no clear D. CDR3 length equals 12 residues. Germline lookup yields CDR1 LNHDA and CDR2 SQIVND (reference sequence). V lost 7 bases and J 7 bases, leaving 8 bases between the germline ends.

This chain uses TRBV7-9 with TRBJ1-4, with TRBD1 matching over 8 bases. Germline-derived CDR1 and CDR2 are SEHNR and FQNEAQ (reference sequence). This CDR3 has 14 amino acids. V lost 5 bases, J lost 5 bases, and 4 bases stayed unmatched. Written as DNA, the CDR3 is TGTGCCAGCAGCGCCGGACAGGGCAATGAAAAACTGTTTTTT. Translated: CASSAGQGNEKLFF.

The chain is built from TRBV3-1 (or the pseudogene TRBV3-2) and TRBJ1-2, with 7 bases identical to TRBD1. This CDR3 has 13 residues. Germline V lookup: CDR1 LGHDT, CDR2 YNNKEL (reference sequence). With 2 bases clipped from V and 8 bases from J, the junction kept 5 bases outside the gene matches. CDR3 sequence reads: CASSQRGRGGYTF. In DNA form, the CDR3 reads TGTGCCAGCAGCCAACGGGGCAGGGGGGGCTACACCTTC.

The gene calls are TRBV7-2 and TRBJ1-1, with 7 bases that match TRBD1. Trimming took 4 bases from V and 6 from J; bases not matched to a gene: 2. The CDR3 has 12 amino acids. CDR1 and CDR2 from the germline V gene are SGHTA and FQGNSA. The CDR3 region is CASSWDSAEAFF. CDR3 DNA: TGTGCCAGCAGCTGGGACAGCGCTGAAGCTTTCTTT.

The V and J genes are TRBV3-1 (or the pseudogene TRBV3-2) and TRBJ1-1; 10 nucleotides align to TRBD1. V was pared by 6 bases and J by 4 bases, with 8 bases of the junction left unmatched. The CDR3 is made up of 15 amino acids. CDR1 LGHDT and CDR2 YNNKEL come from the germline V gene (reference sequence). As DNA, the CDR3 is TGTGCCAGCAGTATGACAGGGGGCGGTTTCACTGAAGCTTTCTTT. Its translation is CASSMTGGGFTEAFF.

This chain connects TRBV27 to TRBJ2-7, with TRBD2 matching over 7 bases. V was clipped by 3 bases and J by 1 base; unmatched bases: 9. Germline values: CDR1 MNHEY, CDR2 SMNVEV (reference sequence). CDR3 size: 16 residues. The CDR3 reads CASSFFRGRGSYEQYF. In nucleotides, the CDR3 is TGTGCCAGCAGTTTTTTTCGCGGGAGAGGGTCCTACGAGCAGTACTTC.

V usage is TRBV14 and J usage is TRBJ2-7; no clear D gene. Between the trimmed V and J ends, which lost 6 bases and 3 bases, there was a span of 6 bases. Germline-derived CDR1 and CDR2 are SGHDN and FVKESK. The CDR3 loop spans 11 amino acids. CDR3 coding DNA: TGTGCCAGCAGTCTTTTCTACGAGCAGTACTTC. Translated: CASSLFYEQYF.

The rearrangement joins TRBV15 to TRBJ1-4; 9 nucleotides line up with TRBD1. Germline CDR1 and CDR2: LNHNV and YYDKDF (reference sequence). The V and J ends lost 3 bases and 8 bases, in that order; junction bases with no gene match: 7. The CDR3 totals 15 residues. In DNA, the CDR3 is TGTGCCACCAGCAGGGGGACAGGGCCTGGGGAAAAACTGTTTTTT. Translated, it gives CATSRGTGPGEKLFF.

This clone was seen just once. This rearrangement joins TRBV27 to TRBJ2-1; the match to TRBD2 covers 7 bases. Trimming cost V 2 bases and J 7 bases; bases outside gene matches: 11. There are 16 residues in the CDR3. Germline V gives CDR1 MNHEY, CDR2 SMNVEV (reference sequence). The CDR3 here is CASSLRWEGLWNEQFF. CDR3 coding DNA: TGTGCCAGCAGTTTAAGGTGGGAGGGCCTTTGGAATGAGCAGTTCTTC.

The chain recombines TRBV9 with TRBJ1-2, with 8 nucleotides matching TRBD1. Trimming took 3 bases from V and 8 from J; bases not matched to a gene: 9. This CDR3 spans 14 amino acids. Looked up from germline, CDR1 is SGDLS and CDR2 is YYNGEE. The CDR3 coding sequence is TGTGCCAGCAGCGGAAACCGACAGGGGAAAGGCTACACCTTC. Translating it yields CASSGNRQGKGYTF.

This clone was counted a few times. This chain connects TRBV15 to TRBJ1-1; TRBD1 matches at 8 bases. The V segment lost 9 bases and the J segment 1 base; nucleotides outside the gene matches: 7. The CDR3 consists of 14 residues. Germline CDR1 LNHNV, CDR2 YYDKDF (reference sequence). The CDR3 DNA is TGTGCCACTGGTAGGACAGGGAGGAACACTGAAGCTTTCTTT. It encodes CATGRTGRNTEAFF.

CDR3: CAFGGSSYEQYF. CDR3 coding DNA: TGTGCCTTCGGGGGGTCCTCCTACGAGCAGTACTTC. The chain joins TRBV30 to TRBJ2-7, with 7 nucleotides matching TRBD2. Germline CDR1 and CDR2: GTSNPN and SVGIG (reference sequence). Trimming removed 7 bases from V and 0 bases from J; junction bases left unmatched: 3. The CDR3 is 12 residues long.

This clone appeared a single time. The J gene is TRBJ2-5, the V gene TRBV11-2; tentatively, D is TRBD2 (5 bases). V shed 3 bases and J shed 5 bases, with 10 bases lying between them. This CDR3 spans 13 amino acids. Germline CDR1 and CDR2: SGHAT and FQNNGV. CDR3 protein: CASSLRRGETQYF. CDR3 nucleotide sequence: TGTGCCAGCAGCTTGCGGAGAGGGGAGACCCAGTACTTC.